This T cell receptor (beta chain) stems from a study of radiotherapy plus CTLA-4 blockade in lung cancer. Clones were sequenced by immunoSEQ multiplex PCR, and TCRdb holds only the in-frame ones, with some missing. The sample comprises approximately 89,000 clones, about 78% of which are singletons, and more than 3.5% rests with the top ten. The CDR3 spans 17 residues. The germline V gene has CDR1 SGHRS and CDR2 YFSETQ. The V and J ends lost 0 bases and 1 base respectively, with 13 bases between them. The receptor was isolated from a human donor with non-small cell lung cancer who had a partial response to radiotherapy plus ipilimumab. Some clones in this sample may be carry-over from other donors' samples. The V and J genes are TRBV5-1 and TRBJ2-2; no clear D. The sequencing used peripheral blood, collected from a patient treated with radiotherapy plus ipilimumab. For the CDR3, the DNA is TGCGCCAGCAGCTTGGACCCGAGTCAGCGGAACACCGGGGAGCTGTTTTTT. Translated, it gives CASSLDPSQRNTGELFF.